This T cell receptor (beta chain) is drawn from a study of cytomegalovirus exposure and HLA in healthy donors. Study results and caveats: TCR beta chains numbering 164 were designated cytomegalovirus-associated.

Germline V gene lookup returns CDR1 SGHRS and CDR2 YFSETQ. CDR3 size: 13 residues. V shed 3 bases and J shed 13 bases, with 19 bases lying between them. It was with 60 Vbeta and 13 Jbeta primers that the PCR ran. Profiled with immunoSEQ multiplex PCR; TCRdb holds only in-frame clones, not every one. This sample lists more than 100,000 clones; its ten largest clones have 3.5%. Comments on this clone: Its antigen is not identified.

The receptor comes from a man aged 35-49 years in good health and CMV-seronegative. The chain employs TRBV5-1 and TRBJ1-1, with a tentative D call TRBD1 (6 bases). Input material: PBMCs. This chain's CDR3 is CASSYSPDKGGFF. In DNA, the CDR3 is TGCGCCAGCAGCTACTCCCCGGACAAAGGGGGTTTCTTT.